The next 6 T cell receptor beta chains were all read from a single sample in a study of blood T cell repertoires in COVID-19. Sequencing was performed with immunoSEQ multiplex PCR; in TCRdb, only in-frame clones are kept and a portion is missing. The sample carries 280,000 or so clones, around 90% recorded once. Sequencing used peripheral blood. These receptor sequences come from a man between 18 and 29 years old with active or convalescent COVID-19.

The gene calls are TRBV10-2 and TRBJ1-4; TRBD1 agrees at 8 bases. Germline loops: CDR1 WSHSY, CDR2 SAAADI. This CDR3 region has 16 residues. V was clipped by 6 bases and J by 2 bases; unmatched bases: 8. This chain's CDR3 is CASSPTNRGTNEKLFF. In nucleotides, the CDR3 is TGCGCCAGCAGCCCCACTAACAGGGGGACTAATGAAAAACTGTTTTTT.

As regards this clone: Other DNA sequences in the sample encode the same CDR3. The rearrangement links TRBV9 to TRBJ2-1, with a tentative D call TRBD1 (6 bases). This CDR3 has 14 amino acids. Looked up from germline, CDR1 is SGDLS and CDR2 is YYNGEE. V was shortened by 3 bases and J by 3 bases, with 10 bases between the two germline ends. CDR3 in DNA: TGTGCCAGCAGCGCCGGGACAAGCTACAATGAGCAGTTCTTC. Translating it yields CASSAGTSYNEQFF. The full variable domain, with the rest looked up from reference TRBV9 and TRBJ2-1, is DSGVTQTPKHLITATGQRVTLRCSPRSGDLSVYWYQQSLDQGLQFLIQYYNGEERAKGNILERFSAQQFPDLHSELNLSSLELGDSALYFCASSAGTSYNEQFFGPGTRLTVL.

The chain recombines TRBV5-1 with TRBJ2-5, with D possibly being TRBD2 (6 bases). Per germline, CDR1 SGHRS and CDR2 YFSETQ. The V end was cut by 6 bases, the J end by 2 bases, with 17 bases between. There are 15 residues in the CDR3. The CDR3 loop is CASTQGTGLQETQYF. The CDR3 DNA is TGCGCCAGCACCCAGGGTACAGGACTACAAGAGACCCAGTACTTC.

The chain uses TRBV2 and TRBJ2-3; D perhaps matches TRBD2 (5 bases). Germline CDR1 reads SNHLY; CDR2 reads FYNNEI. The CDR3 loop spans 14 amino acids. Trimming left V 2 bases short and J 2 bases short, with 8 bases between. As DNA, the CDR3 is TGTGCCAGCAGTGAACCGGGAAACACAGATACGCAGTATTTT. Its protein product is CASSEPGNTDTQYF.

V and J are TRBV10-1 and TRBJ1-3, with TRBD1 matching 8 bases. The V gene end was trimmed by 3 bases and the J gene end by 2 bases; junction bases not matched to a gene: 3. The CDR3 loop spans 15 amino acids. Germline CDR1 and CDR2: WNHNN and SYGVQD (reference sequence). CDR3 nucleotide sequence: TGCGCCAGCAGTGACCAGGGGGCTGCTGGAAACACCATATATTTT. Encoded protein: CASSDQGAAGNTIYF.

The rearrangement links TRBV9 to TRBJ2-3; a possible D gene is TRBD2 (5 bases). The germline V gene encodes CDR1 SGDLS and CDR2 YYNGEE. This CDR3 has 15 residues. The V and J ends lost 3 bases and 0 bases respectively, with 11 bases between them. The CDR3 region is CASSESGSSTDTQYF. DNA of the CDR3: TGTGCCAGCAGCGAAAGCGGTTCTAGCACAGATACGCAGTATTTT.